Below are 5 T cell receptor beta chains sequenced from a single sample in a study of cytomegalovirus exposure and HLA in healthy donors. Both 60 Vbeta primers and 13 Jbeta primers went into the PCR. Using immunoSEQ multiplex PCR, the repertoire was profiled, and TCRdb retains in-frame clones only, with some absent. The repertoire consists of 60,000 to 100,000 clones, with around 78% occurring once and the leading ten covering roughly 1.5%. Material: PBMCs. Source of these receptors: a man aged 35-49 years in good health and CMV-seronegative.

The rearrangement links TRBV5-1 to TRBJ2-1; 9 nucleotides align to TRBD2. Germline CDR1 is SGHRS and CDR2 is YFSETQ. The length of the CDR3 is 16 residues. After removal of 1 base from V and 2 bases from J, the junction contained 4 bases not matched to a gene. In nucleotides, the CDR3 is TGCGCCAGCAGCTTGTCGGCGGGAGGGCCCTACAATGAGCAGTTCTTC. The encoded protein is CASSLSAGGPYNEQFF. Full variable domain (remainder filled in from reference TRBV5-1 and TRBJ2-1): KAGVTQTPRYLIKTRGQQVTLSCSPISGHRSVSWYQQTPGQGLQFLFEYFSETQRNKGNFPGRFSGRQFSNSRSEMNVSTLELGDSALYLCASSLSAGGPYNEQFFGPGTRLTVL.

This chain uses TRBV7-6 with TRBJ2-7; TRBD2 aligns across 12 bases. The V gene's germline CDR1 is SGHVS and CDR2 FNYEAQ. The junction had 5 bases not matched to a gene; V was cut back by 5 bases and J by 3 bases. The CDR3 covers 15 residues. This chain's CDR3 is CASSAGLAGRYEQYF. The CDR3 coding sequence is TGTGCCAGCAGCGCAGGACTAGCGGGACGCTACGAGCAGTACTTC.

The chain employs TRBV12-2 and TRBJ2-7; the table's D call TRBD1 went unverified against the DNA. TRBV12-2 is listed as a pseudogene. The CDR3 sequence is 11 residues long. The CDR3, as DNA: TGTGCAAGTCGCTGCAGGGTCGAGCAGTACTTC. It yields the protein CASRCRVEQYF.

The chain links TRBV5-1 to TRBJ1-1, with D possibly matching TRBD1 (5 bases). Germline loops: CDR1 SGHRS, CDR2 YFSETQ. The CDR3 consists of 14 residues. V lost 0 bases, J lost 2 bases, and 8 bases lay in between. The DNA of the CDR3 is TGCGCCAGCAGCTTGGCCGGACATAACACTGAAGCTTTCTTT. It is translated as CASSLAGHNTEAFF.

The CDR3 region is CASSSPRGQDSNQPQHF. The CDR3 coding sequence is TGTGCCAGCAGCTCACCCCGGGGACAGGATAGCAATCAGCCCCAGCATTTT. V is TRBV7-2 and J is TRBJ1-5; the match to TRBD1 covers 8 bases. The V gene's germline CDR1 is SGHTA and CDR2 FQGNSA. CDR3 length equals 17 residues. The J segment lost 0 bases and the V segment lost 4 bases, leaving 8 bases of the junction unmatched.